This T cell receptor beta chain was documented in a study of blood T cell repertoires in COVID-19. Study in general: Donors in the United States, Italy and Spain gave samples during acute or convalescent COVID-19. From T cells, B-cell-depleted T cells, or PBMCs came the material, which was cDNA or gDNA.

Original processing notes: Reference gene primer amplification gave nucleated cell count estimates. The data were produced by immunoSEQ multiplex PCR, yet TCRdb's version contains in-frame clones alone and is incomplete. D and trimming were read from the DNA, whereas the V and J calls and clone size are those reported in that table. This sample has 130,000 to 150,000 clones, with roughly 84% found just once. The source material was peripheral blood. The TCR comes from a human donor in a cohort sampled during active COVID-19.

The CDR3 is CASSPPGGGEQFF. The CDR3 DNA reads TGTGCCAGCTCACCCCCCGGGGGGGGTGAGCAGTTCTTC. This sequence joins TRBV18 and TRBJ2-1; 8 positions match TRBD2. Germline values: CDR1 KGHSH, CDR2 LQKENI. J lost 9 bases, V lost 3 bases, and 4 bases had no gene match. This CDR3 contains 13 residues.